These 21 T cell receptor beta chains originate from one sample sequenced in a study of blood T cell repertoires in COVID-19. The data were produced by immunoSEQ multiplex PCR, yet TCRdb's version contains in-frame clones alone and is incomplete. This sample yields 50,000 or so clones, of which roughly 89% are seen a single time; approximately 26% belongs to the top ten. Sequencing input: peripheral blood. The receptors were gathered from a human donor in a cohort sampled during active COVID-19.

V and J are TRBV14 and TRBJ1-3; D gene ambiguous. V was shortened by 4 bases and J by 4 bases, with 5 bases between the two germline ends. CDR3 length: 12 residues. CDR1 and CDR2 from the germline V gene are SGHDN and FVKESK. CDR3: CASSLTGNTIYF. CDR3 DNA: TGTGCCAGCAGCCTGACAGGAAACACCATATATTTT.

This clone was observed once. The CDR3 spells CASSFSILAGGPNEQFF. In DNA form, the CDR3 reads TGTGCCAGCAGCTTCTCTATTCTAGCGGGAGGTCCCAATGAGCAGTTCTTC. The rearrangement uses TRBV28 and TRBJ2-1; 11 bases map to TRBD2. Per germline, CDR1 MDHEN and CDR2 SYDVKM. The V segment lost 6 bases and the J segment 6 bases; nucleotides outside the gene matches: 13. This CDR3 contains 17 residues. Supplemented by reference TRBV28 and TRBJ2-1, the full variable domain reads DVKVTQSSRYLVKRTGEKVFLECVQDMDHENMFWYRQDPGLGLRLIYFSYDVKMKEKGDIPEGYSVSREKKERFSLILESASTNQTSMYLCASSFSILAGGPNEQFFGPGTRLTVL.

This chain connects TRBV18 to TRBJ2-3; D remains unclear. V lost 6 bases, J lost 2 bases, and 6 bases lay in between. CDR3 length: 12 amino acids. Germline V gene data show CDR1 as KGHSH and CDR2 as LQKENI. CDR3 nucleotides: TGTGCCAGCTCGCTGGCCACAGATACGCAGTATTTT. Residues: CASSLATDTQYF. The whole variable domain, filled in from reference TRBV18 and TRBJ2-3, reads NAGVMQNPRHLVRRRGQEARLRCSPMKGHSHVYWYRQLPEEGLKFMVYLQKENIIDESGMPKERFSAEFPKEGPSILRIQQVVRGDSAAYFCASSLATDTQYFGPGTRLTVL.

The J gene is TRBJ2-2, the V gene TRBV3-1 (or the pseudogene TRBV3-2); 7 positions match TRBD1. Germline V gene lookup returns CDR1 LGHDT and CDR2 YNNKEL (reference sequence). The CDR3 consists of 14 residues. V dropped 2 bases and J dropped 9; count of bases not matched to a gene: 6. In DNA form, the CDR3 reads TGTGCCAGCAGCCAACCCCAGGGGGTAAGGGAGCTGTTTTTT. Its translation: CASSQPQGVRELFF.

J is TRBJ1-2 and V is TRBV9, with D maybe TRBD1 (6 bases). V gave up 4 bases and J gave up 4 bases, with 20 bases separating them. The CDR3 totals 16 residues. The germline V gene has CDR1 SGDLS and CDR2 YYNGEE. Written as DNA, the CDR3 is TGTGCCAGCAGCCCCAGTCTTGGGGGGGCGAGCTATGGCTACACCTTC. This gives the protein CASSPSLGGASYGYTF.

The rearrangement joins TRBV10-3 to TRBJ1-4; 8 bases agree with TRBD1. The V and J ends lost 0 bases and 5 bases, in that order; junction bases with no gene match: 5. Germline loops: CDR1 ENHRY, CDR2 SYGVKD. This CDR3 has 16 residues. CDR3 in DNA: TGTGCCATCAGTGAGTCGCCGACAGGGGTCAATGAAAAACTGTTTTTT. This translates into CAISESPTGVNEKLFF.

The chain has TRBV10-2 and TRBJ2-7; D is ambiguous. The CDR3 is 12 amino acids. Germline V gives CDR1 WSHSY, CDR2 SAAADI. The ends were cut back, 5 bases at V and 0 bases at J, with 5 bases in the middle. Here the CDR3 DNA reads TGCGCCAGCAGTCCAAACTCCTACGAGCAGTACTTC. Translating it yields CASSPNSYEQYF.

The chain recombines TRBV19 with TRBJ1-5, with a possible D match to TRBD1 (5 bases). This CDR3 contains 15 residues. Per germline, CDR1 LNHDA and CDR2 SQIVND (reference sequence). V lost 3 bases to trimming and J lost 9 bases, with 18 bases between them. Here the CDR3 DNA reads TGTGCCAGTAGTATCGGGGGGACTTTGTTAGGGCCCCAGCATTTT. Translating it yields CASSIGGTLLGPQHF.

The chain has TRBV10-1 and TRBJ2-7, with 10 bases identical to TRBD1. Germline V gives CDR1 WNHNN, CDR2 SYGVQD (reference sequence). This CDR3 is 16 amino acids long. J gave up 3 bases and V 6 bases, and 11 bases lay outside the gene matches. As DNA, the CDR3 is TGCGCCAGCAGCCGGGACAGGGGCCCAGTCGGCTACGAGCAGTACGTC. It yields the protein CASSRDRGPVGYEQYV.

The chain is built from TRBV30 and TRBJ1-6; 7 nucleotides match TRBD1. The V segment lost 5 bases and the J segment 8 bases; nucleotides outside the gene matches: 3. The CDR3 totals 12 residues. Germline V gives CDR1 GTSNPN, CDR2 SVGIG (reference sequence). The CDR3 bases are TGTGCCTGGGAGGGGGCTTATTCACCCCTCCACTTT. Translated: CAWEGAYSPLHF.

The rearrangement joins TRBV21-1 to TRBJ1-2; the table's D call TRBD1 went unverified against the DNA. TRBV21-1 is an annotated pseudogene. CDR3 size: 14 residues. Here the CDR3 reads CASSRQGPLYGYTF. CDR3 in DNA: TGTGCCAGCAGCAGACAGGGTCCGCTCTATGGCTACACCTTC.

The chain joins TRBV29-1 to TRBJ2-5; TRBD1 might be the D (6 bases). V was pared by 3 bases and J by 4 bases, with 9 bases between. The CDR3 contains 12 residues. The V gene's germline CDR1 is SQVTM and CDR2 ANQGSEA. This CDR3 is CSVDQGRETQYF. As DNA, the CDR3 is TGCAGCGTTGACCAGGGGCGAGAGACCCAGTACTTC. Supplemented by reference TRBV29-1 and TRBJ2-5, the full variable domain reads SAVISQKPSRDICQRGTSLTIQCQVDSQVTMMFWYRQQPGQSLTLIATANQGSEATYESGFVIDKFPISRPNLTFSTLTVSNMSPEDSSIYLCSVDQGRETQYFGPGTRLLVL.

As for this clone: At one end, the junction sequence differs from germline, possibly due to a read error. The chain has TRBV29-1 and TRBJ1-2; TRBD1 aligns across 10 bases. Germline-derived CDR1 and CDR2 are SQVTM and ANQGSEA. The CDR3 length is 15 residues. CDR3: CSVEDRGRGNYGYTF. In DNA form, the CDR3 reads TGCAGCGTGGAAGACAGGGGGCGAGGGAACTATGGCTACACCTTC.

V and J are TRBV28 and TRBJ2-5; 7 nucleotides align to TRBD2. This CDR3 has 15 amino acids. V gave up 5 bases and J gave up 7 bases; unmatched junction bases: 13. CDR1 MDHEN and CDR2 SYDVKM come from the germline V gene. The CDR3 loop is CASSIKRGPKATQYF. CDR3 sequence (DNA): TGTGCCAGCAGTATCAAGCGGGGTCCGAAGGCGACCCAGTACTTC.

In this sample, this clone turned up once. Written as DNA, the CDR3 is TGTGCCAGCAGAACACAGGGAAAGACTGAAGCTTTCTTT. This sequence encodes CASRTQGKTEAFF. The gene calls are TRBV28 and TRBJ1-1; TRBD1 might be the D (6 bases). Germline V gene sequence: CDR1 MDHEN, CDR2 SYDVKM. CDR3 length: 13 residues. V lost 6 bases and J lost 5, with 13 bases in between.

This chain connects TRBV9 to TRBJ1-2, with 7 bases that match TRBD1. Germline V gene data show CDR1 as SGDLS and CDR2 as YYNGEE. This CDR3 has 13 residues. V dropped 2 bases and J dropped 5; count of bases not matched to a gene: 3. CDR3 DNA sequence: TGTGCCAGCAGCGTCCAGACAGGGTATGGCTACACCTTC. Translation: CASSVQTGYGYTF.

This clone was detected once. The chain joins TRBV10-1 to TRBJ2-3; 9 bases are shared with TRBD2. Looked up from germline, CDR1 is WNHNN and CDR2 is SYGVQD (reference sequence). The trim removed 8 bases at V and 6 bases at J, leaving 6 bases unmatched. The CDR3 has 13 residues. In DNA form, the CDR3 reads TGCGCCAGCTCTAGCGGGGCCCCGGATACGCAGTATTTT. Translation gives CASSSGAPDTQYF.

V usage is TRBV5-1 and J usage is TRBJ1-6; D gene unclear. This CDR3 has 13 residues. Trimming removed 0 bases from V and 8 bases from J, with 6 bases in between. Germline values: CDR1 SGHRS, CDR2 YFSETQ. CDR3 amino acids: CASSLGEDSPLHF. The CDR3 DNA reads TGCGCCAGCAGCTTGGGGGAGGATTCACCCCTCCACTTT.

The chain joins TRBV6-5 to TRBJ2-2; 9 bases align to TRBD2. Germline CDR1 reads MNHEY; CDR2 reads SVGAGI. The CDR3 has 14 residues. The junction had 1 base not matched to a gene; V was cut back by 3 bases and J by 5 bases. For the CDR3, the DNA is TGTGCCAGCAGTTATAGCGGGGGAACCGGGGAGCTGTTTTTT. As protein: CASSYSGGTGELFF.

The rearrangement links TRBV30 to TRBJ1-5, with D hard to call. V gave up 0 bases and J gave up 3 bases, with 6 bases separating them. Germline V gene sequence: CDR1 GTSNPN, CDR2 SVGIG (reference sequence). The CDR3 is 13 residues long. As DNA, the CDR3 is TGTGCCTGGAGTGTCGGTACCAATCAGCCCCAGCATTTT. This translates into CAWSVGTNQPQHF.

This chain uses TRBV5-1 with TRBJ1-1; TRBD1 might be the D (6 bases). Germline V CDR1 and CDR2: SGHRS, YFSETQ. The CDR3 runs to 16 residues. V was shortened by 4 bases and J by 1 base, with 17 bases between the two germline ends. The CDR3 nucleotides are TGCGCCAGCAGCCATGCCTCAGGGGTTGGGAACACTGAAGCTTTCTTT. It encodes CASSHASGVGNTEAFF.